This TCR beta chain is drawn from a study of control samples from healthy donors and cancer patients. Germline V gene sequence: CDR1 SGHDT, CDR2 YYEEEE. The CDR3 is 15 residues long. V lost 1 base to trimming and J lost 5 bases, with 13 bases between them. The assay was immunoSEQ multiplex PCR, and TCRdb's table has in-frame clones only and misses some. Found here are about 92,000 clones, almost 85% of them singletons; the top ten hold around 9.5%. The chain joins TRBV5-6 to TRBJ1-5, with a tentative D call TRBD1 (6 bases). The TCR originated in a woman in her sixties or seventies in good health. Sequenced: blood. CDR3 nucleotide sequence: TGTGCCAGCAGCTTGAGGGGGAGAGGGGATCAGCCCCAGCATTTT. Its protein is CASSLRGRGDQPQHF.